This TCR beta chain was sequenced in a study of blood T cell repertoires in COVID-19. Study-level background: Nucleic acid was either cDNA or gDNA, and it came from T cells, B-cell-depleted T cells, or PBMCs.

The age range of participants was 18 to 89 years, with residence in some 25 US areas. Either two negative PCRs, clearance, or symptom resolution qualified Cohort 3 donors as recovered. The data were produced by immunoSEQ multiplex PCR, yet TCRdb's version contains in-frame clones alone and is incomplete. The data contain 200,000 or so clones, roughly 90% of them singletons. The specimen sequenced was PBMCs or T cells enriched from blood (not recorded which). The receptor comes from a woman aged 18 to 35 who had recovered from COVID-19.

The CDR3 DNA follows: TGCGCCAGCAGCGTACTCCCGGGATATAATTCACCCCTCCACTTT. Encoded protein: CASSVLPGYNSPLHF. V usage is TRBV5-1 and J usage is TRBJ1-6, with D hard to call. Trimming removed 4 bases at V and 4 bases at J, with 12 bases between. Germline-derived CDR1 and CDR2 are SGHRS and YFSETQ. The CDR3 has 15 amino acids.